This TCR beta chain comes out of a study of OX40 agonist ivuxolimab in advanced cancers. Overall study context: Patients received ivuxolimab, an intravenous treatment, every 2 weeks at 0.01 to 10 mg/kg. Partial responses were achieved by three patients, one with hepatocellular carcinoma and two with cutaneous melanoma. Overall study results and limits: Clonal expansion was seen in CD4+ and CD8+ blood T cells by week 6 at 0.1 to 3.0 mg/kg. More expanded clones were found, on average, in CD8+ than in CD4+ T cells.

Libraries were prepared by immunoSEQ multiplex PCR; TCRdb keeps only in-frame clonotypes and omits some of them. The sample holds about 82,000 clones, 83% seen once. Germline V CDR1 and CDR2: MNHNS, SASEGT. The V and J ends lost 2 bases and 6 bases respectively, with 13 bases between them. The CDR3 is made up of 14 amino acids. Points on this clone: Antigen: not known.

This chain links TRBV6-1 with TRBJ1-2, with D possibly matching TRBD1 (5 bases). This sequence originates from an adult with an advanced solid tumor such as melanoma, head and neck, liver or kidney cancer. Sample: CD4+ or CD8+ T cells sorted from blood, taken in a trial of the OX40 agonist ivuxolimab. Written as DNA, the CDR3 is TGTGCCAGCAGTGAAAACCTGGGGGGGAATGGCTACACCTTC. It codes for CASSENLGGNGYTF.